This TCR beta chain was observed in a study of regulatory T cells in long-lasting Graves disease. The V end was cut by 0 bases, the J end by 6 bases, with 11 bases between. The CDR3 loop spans 15 amino acids. Regarding time point: persistent/refractory GD, antithyroid drugs over 5 years with positive TRAb. The TCR library was made from RNA that had been extracted from PBMCs in TRIzol. The authors drew patients from an endocrinology department in Xi'an, China. Libraries of TCR beta came from iRepertoire HTBI primers plus Arm-PCR of CDR3 regions. In TCRdb, the multiplex PCR reads were re-called with MiXCR into one record per CDR3 protein. The repertoire holds under 450,000 distinct CDR3 sequences, with roughly a quarter as singletons.

The source of this sequence is a female donor with Graves disease. This specimen consisted of peripheral blood mononuclear cells (PBMCs), obtained when the disease was refractory, from a patient treated with antithyroid drugs. The chain combines TRBV12-3 or TRBV12-4 with TRBJ2-2; no reliable D call. CDR3 sequence reads: CASSLAPTISGELFF. The CDR3 DNA sequence: TGTGCCAGCAGTTTAGCCCCGACGATATCCGGGGAGCTGTTTTTT.